Below are 29 T cell receptor beta chains sequenced from a single sample in a study of T cells in tuberculosis. The assay was immunoSEQ multiplex PCR, and TCRdb's table has in-frame clones only and misses some. Here the sample spans roughly 34,000 clones, roughly 93% being singletons. Noted time point: new active TB diagnosis, blood taken before or within 7 days of starting treatment. The sequencing here drew on PBMCs, taken at tuberculosis diagnosis. The receptor set was obtained from an adult with tuberculosis.

CDR3 nucleotide sequence: TGTGCCAGCAGCTGGGGGCCTCGGGACACTGAAGCTTTCTTT. It encodes CASSWGPRDTEAFF. The rearrangement uses TRBV5-6 and TRBJ1-1; tentatively, D is TRBD1 (6 bases). This CDR3 has 14 amino acids. The germline gives CDR1 SGHDT, CDR2 YYEEEE. V was cut by 3 bases and J by 3 bases, with 12 bases left in between.

This chain connects TRBV19 to TRBJ2-2; D is possibly TRBD1 (6 bases). The CDR3 totals 14 residues. Germline CDR1 reads LNHDA; CDR2 reads SQIVND (reference sequence). V was clipped by 7 bases and J by 8 bases, with 17 bases between them. The CDR3 here is CASTSTGFRGELFF. CDR3 in DNA: TGTGCCAGTACCTCAACAGGGTTCCGTGGGGAGCTGTTTTTT.

This clone showed up just once. The chain combines TRBV5-1 with TRBJ1-2, with D perhaps TRBD1 (6 bases). The germline CDR1 and CDR2 sequences are SGHRS and YFSETQ. V shed 0 bases and J shed 3 bases, with 12 bases lying between them. This CDR3 has 15 residues. CDR3 in DNA: TGCGCCAGCAGCTTGGCCGCGGGGGCTTACTATGGCTACACCTTC. It is translated as CASSLAAGAYYGYTF.

V and J are TRBV28 and TRBJ1-2; TRBD1 might be the D (5 bases). V lost 5 bases and J 0 bases, leaving 13 bases between the germline ends. There are 15 residues in the CDR3. Germline CDR1 reads MDHEN; CDR2 reads SYDVKM. As DNA, the CDR3 is TGTGCCAGCAGTACCCGCGGGGGGTCTAACTATGGCTACACCTTC. Translation: CASSTRGGSNYGYTF.

The chain couples TRBV28 to TRBJ1-5, with D uncertain. The CDR3 runs to 15 residues. CDR1 and CDR2 from the germline V gene are MDHEN and SYDVKM. The V end was cut by 5 bases, the J end by 4 bases, with 15 bases between. CDR3 bases: TGTGCCAGCAGTCCCCCCGTGTGGGAGAATCAGCCCCAGCATTTT. Protein product: CASSPPVWENQPQHF.

This chain uses TRBV29-1 with TRBJ1-2, with TRBD1 identical over 7 bases. Looked up from germline, CDR1 is SQVTM and CDR2 is ANQGSEA. The junction had 4 bases not matched to a gene; V was cut back by 4 bases and J by 5 bases. CDR3 length: 12 residues. The CDR3 is CSVVGQAYGYTF. CDR3 sequence (DNA): TGCAGCGTTGTAGGACAGGCATATGGCTACACCTTC.

The chain uses TRBV2 and TRBJ2-4; 8 bases are shared with TRBD1. This CDR3 comprises 12 residues. Germline V CDR1 and CDR2: SNHLY, FYNNEI. V trimming: 6 bases; J trimming: 9 bases; junction bases outside the gene matches: 4. This CDR3 is CASSLTGGIQYF. Written as DNA, the CDR3 is TGTGCCAGCAGCCTCACAGGGGGCATTCAGTACTTC.

The chain carries TRBV27 and TRBJ1-2; D is perhaps TRBD1 (5 bases). Germline V CDR1 and CDR2: MNHEY, SMNVEV (reference sequence). The CDR3 contains 13 residues. Trimming removed 5 bases at V and 4 bases at J, with 11 bases between. The CDR3 region is CASSITRGYGYTF. Written as DNA, the CDR3 is TGTGCCAGCAGTATCACAAGGGGCTATGGCTACACCTTC.

The rearrangement uses TRBV20-1 and TRBJ1-1; the match to TRBD1 covers 7 bases. This CDR3 contains 11 residues. V trimming: 3 bases; J trimming: 8 bases; junction bases outside the gene matches: 3. From germline, CDR1 is DFQATT and CDR2 SNEGSKA (reference sequence). CDR3 nucleotide sequence: TGCAGTGCTAGTAAGGGACAGGAAGCTTTCTTT. Translated: CSASKGQEAFF.

The rearrangement uses TRBV5-6 and TRBJ2-3; 9 bases are a match to TRBD2. This CDR3 contains 17 residues. CDR1 and CDR2 from the germline V gene are SGHDT and YYEEEE. J was trimmed by 4 bases and V by 0 bases; bases with no gene match: 9. CDR3 amino acids: CASSLEVSGRNADTQYF. CDR3 DNA: TGTGCCAGCAGCTTGGAGGTCAGCGGGAGGAACGCAGATACGCAGTATTTT.

This clone was seen only once. The chain carries TRBV2 and TRBJ2-7, with TRBD1 identical over 7 bases. This CDR3 has 15 residues. Germline values: CDR1 SNHLY, CDR2 FYNNEI. The V segment lost 6 bases and the J segment 2 bases; nucleotides outside the gene matches: 10. The CDR3 loop is CASRSTGALPYEQYF. CDR3 bases: TGTGCCAGCAGGTCAACAGGGGCCTTACCCTACGAGCAGTACTTC.

This clone was found once. The rearrangement links TRBV9 to TRBJ1-5; TRBD1 aligns across 9 bases. Germline V gene data show CDR1 as SGDLS and CDR2 as YYNGEE. The CDR3 runs 16 residues. J lost 6 bases, V lost 2 bases, and 9 bases had no gene match. The CDR3 protein is CASSVTDGTGSQPQHF. CDR3 nucleotide sequence: TGTGCCAGCAGCGTTACGGACGGGACAGGGAGTCAGCCCCAGCATTTT.

This chain links TRBV4-1 with TRBJ1-1; possible D gene TRBD1, 5 bases. The CDR3 runs to 15 residues. Germline loops: CDR1 MGHRA, CDR2 YSYEKL. V gave up 0 bases and J gave up 4 bases, with 12 bases separating them. The CDR3 protein is CASSQDTGSVTEAFF. The CDR3 DNA reads TGCGCCAGCAGCCAAGATACAGGCTCGGTCACTGAAGCTTTCTTT.

The CDR3 bases are TGTGCCAGCAGCTTAAACCGGCTCGAGGATGAGCAGTTCTTC. Its protein product is CASSLNRLEDEQFF. V is TRBV11-3 and J is TRBJ2-1; no reliable D call. The CDR3 has 14 residues. V was clipped by 2 bases and J by 8 bases, with 13 bases between them. Germline CDR1 and CDR2: SGHNT and YENEEA. The variable domain in full, completed from reference TRBV11-3 and TRBJ2-1, reads EAGVVQSPRYKIIEKKQPVAFWCNPISGHNTLYWYLQNLGQGPELLIRYENEEAVDDSQLPKDRFSAERLKGVDSTLKIQPAELGDSAVYLCASSLNRLEDEQFFGPGTRLTVL.

Here the CDR3 reads CASSEALHQGQQSYEQYF. The CDR3 coding sequence is TGTGCCAGCAGTGAAGCGCTTCATCAGGGACAGCAATCCTACGAGCAGTACTTC. The chain joins TRBV2 to TRBJ2-7; 7 bases map to TRBD1. Germline CDR1 and CDR2: SNHLY and FYNNEI. With 0 bases clipped from V and 1 base from J, the junction kept 12 bases outside the gene matches. This CDR3 comprises 18 residues.

This chain links TRBV5-4 with TRBJ2-3; 8 bases are shared with TRBD1. Per the germline V gene, CDR1 is SGHNT and CDR2 is YYREEE (reference sequence). Trimming cost V 4 bases and J 1 base; bases outside gene matches: 5. The CDR3 length is 15 residues. DNA of the CDR3: TGTGCCAGCAGCCGATTGACAGGGGGCACAGATACGCAGTATTTT. Amino acids: CASSRLTGGTDTQYF.

This chain connects TRBV5-4 to TRBJ2-3; 7 bases are shared with TRBD2. After removal of 0 bases from V and 7 bases from J, the junction contained 17 bases not matched to a gene. The CDR3 runs 18 residues. Germline V gene data show CDR1 as SGHNT and CDR2 as YYREEE (reference sequence). The CDR3, as DNA: TGTGCCAGCAGCTTGGGAAGTCCTAGCGGAGACGCTCTATATACGCAGTATTTT. It yields the protein CASSLGSPSGDALYTQYF.

Details on this clone: This same CDR3 is encoded by further DNA sequences in the sample. V and J are TRBV27 and TRBJ2-3; 8 nucleotides line up with TRBD1. Germline V gene sequence: CDR1 MNHEY, CDR2 SMNVEV (reference sequence). The ends lost 4 bases at V and 1 base at J; junction bases unmatched: 4. The CDR3 totals 15 residues. CDR3 sequence reads: CASSSPGQGTDTQYF. The DNA for the CDR3 is TGTGCCAGCAGTTCTCCGGGACAGGGCACAGATACGCAGTATTTT.

The J gene is TRBJ2-7, the V gene TRBV7-6, with D maybe TRBD1 (6 bases). CDR1 SGHVS and CDR2 FNYEAQ come from the germline V gene. The CDR3 spans 14 residues. V was clipped by 5 bases and J by 6 bases, with 17 bases between them. CDR3 in DNA: TGTGCCAGCAGCATCGCCCCGACAGGAGGCGAGCAGTACTTC. It is translated as CASSIAPTGGEQYF.

This chain links TRBV7-6 with TRBJ2-3, with D maybe TRBD2 (6 bases). CDR1 and CDR2 from the germline V gene are SGHVS and FNYEAQ. CDR3 size: 16 residues. The V gene lost 5 bases and the J gene lost 2 bases, with 17 bases spanning the gap. The DNA of the CDR3 is TGTGCCAGCAGCGATCAAACTAGCCCCATCACAGATACGCAGTATTTT. This sequence encodes CASSDQTSPITDTQYF. Full variable domain (missing parts from reference TRBV7-6 and TRBJ2-3): GAGVSQSPRYKVTKRGQDVALRCDPISGHVSLYWYRQALGQGPEFLTYFNYEAQQDKSGLPNDRFSAERPEGSISTLTIQRTEQRDSAMYRCASSDQTSPITDTQYFGPGTRLTVL.

The chain carries TRBV19 and TRBJ1-1; D may be TRBD1 (5 bases). The V gene lost 3 bases and the J gene lost 4 bases, with 9 bases spanning the gap. The CDR3 sequence is 13 residues long. The germline gives CDR1 LNHDA, CDR2 SQIVND (reference sequence). The CDR3 region has the DNA TGTGCCAGTAGTATTCAGGGTGGCACTGAAGCTTTCTTT. Its protein is CASSIQGGTEAFF.

The rearrangement joins TRBV10-1 to TRBJ1-5; TRBD1 is a possible D gene (6 bases). From germline, CDR1 is WNHNN and CDR2 SYGVQD (reference sequence). The CDR3 consists of 12 residues. As DNA, the CDR3 is TGCGCGGGACTAGGGGGGAATCAGCCCCAGCATTTT. Its translation is CAGLGGNQPQHF.

The CDR3 coding sequence is TGTGCCAGCAGCTCACTCAGGGGAACCAAAAACATTCAGTACTTC. The encoded protein is CASSSLRGTKNIQYF. The chain is built from TRBV5-6 and TRBJ2-4; weak D call: TRBD1 (6 bases). Germline CDR1 is SGHDT and CDR2 is YYEEEE. The V end lost 3 bases, the J end lost 2 bases, and 12 bases lay between the germline ends. The CDR3 has 15 residues.

The V call is TRBV10-3, the J call TRBJ2-2, with D possibly TRBD1 on 5 matching bases. This CDR3 has 17 residues. V lost 0 bases to trimming and J lost 6 bases, with 17 bases between them. Germline lookup yields CDR1 ENHRY and CDR2 SYGVKD. CDR3 in amino acids: CAISESMSAGSPGELFF. The CDR3 coding sequence is TGTGCCATCAGTGAGTCTATGTCGGCAGGGTCCCCCGGGGAGCTGTTTTTT.

V gene TRBV30 combines with J gene TRBJ1-1; no clear D gene. V was shortened by 0 bases and J by 2 bases, with 7 bases between the two germline ends. The CDR3 totals 13 residues. CDR1 is GTSNPN, CDR2 SVGIG, per germline (reference sequence). This CDR3 reads CAWSVRTNTEAFF. CDR3 DNA: TGTGCCTGGAGTGTACGAACAAACACTGAAGCTTTCTTT.

The rearrangement joins TRBV23-1 to TRBJ1-2; D is undetermined. TRBV23-1 is marked as an open reading frame, function uncertain. V gave up 0 bases and J gave up 6 bases, with 8 bases separating them. CDR3 length: 13 residues. CDR3 sequence: CASSQSFQNGYTF. The DNA of the CDR3 is TGCGCCAGCAGTCAATCGTTCCAGAATGGCTACACCTTC.

The chain is built from TRBV6-1 and TRBJ2-6, with TRBD2 matching 7 bases. Germline V gene data show CDR1 as MNHNS and CDR2 as SASEGT. The CDR3 totals 17 residues. The junction had 7 bases not matched to a gene; V was cut back by 4 bases and J by 1 base. CDR3 sequence reads: CASSGRAGESGANVLTF. The CDR3, as DNA: TGTGCCAGCAGTGGCCGCGCGGGAGAATCTGGGGCCAACGTCCTGACTTTC.

The chain combines TRBV9 with TRBJ2-3; D perhaps matches TRBD1 (6 bases). The CDR3 totals 13 residues. CDR1 is SGDLS, CDR2 YYNGEE, per germline. Trimming shortened V by 6 bases and J by 6 bases, and 14 bases separated the two germline ends. DNA for the CDR3: TGTGCCAGCAACCCCACAGGGCCGGATACGCAGTATTTT. Its translation is CASNPTGPDTQYF.

The rearrangement uses TRBV4-1 and TRBJ2-5; D is perhaps TRBD1 (5 bases). The CDR3 loop spans 14 amino acids. The germline V gene has CDR1 MGHRA and CDR2 YSYEKL. V was cut by 1 base and J by 4 bases, with 10 bases left in between. CDR3 region: CASSQVTGRETQYF. CDR3 sequence (DNA): TGCGCCAGCAGCCAAGTCACAGGTAGAGAGACCCAGTACTTC.